The sequence of this T cell receptor (beta chain) was determined in a study of blood T cell repertoires in COVID-19. The wider study: Samples came from the United States, Italy and Spain, spanning acute and convalescent COVID-19. Nucleic acid was either cDNA or gDNA, and it came from T cells, B-cell-depleted T cells, or PBMCs.

Authors' data handling: Scientists estimated how many nucleated cells there were by amplifying reference gene primers. The method was immunoSEQ multiplex PCR; TCRdb's version includes in-frame clones alone and lacks a portion of them. V, J and clone size reflect that table, while D and trimming were determined from the DNA. This sample has some 81,000 clones, with less than 95% found just once. V gave up 6 bases and J gave up 4 bases; unmatched junction bases: 12. CDR3 size: 15 residues. Germline V gene data show CDR1 as SGHRS and CDR2 as YFSETQ. This sequence originates from a woman in her 50s in a cohort sampled during active COVID-19. Sequenced: peripheral blood. The genes are TRBV5-1 and TRBJ2-7; 8 bases align to TRBD1. The CDR3 sequence is CASKRTGTNGYEQYF. CDR3 DNA: TGCGCCAGCAAGCGGACAGGGACGAATGGGTACGAGCAGTACTTC.